Below are 27 T cell receptor beta chains sequenced from a single sample in a study of Ad26.COV2.S vaccination and SARS-CoV-2 variants. Only in-frame clones appear in the TCRdb table, and some are missing; sequencing was by immunoSEQ multiplex PCR. The sample includes 350,000 to 450,000 clones, around 92% seen only once; the top ten take over 1.5%. Treatment in this sample: about 20 received Ad26.COV2.S at low or high dose, single or two shots; about 5 received placebo; per-sample allocation not given. The samples were gathered on day 63 after the first injection of vaccine or placebo. The sequencing used peripheral blood, collected in a trial of Ad26.COV2.S vaccine versus placebo. These TCRs come from a person aged 18-60 years who received the Ad26.COV2.S COVID-19 vaccine or a placebo.

V is TRBV9 and J is TRBJ2-5, with 7 nucleotides matching TRBD1. Trimming removed 4 bases from V and 0 bases from J; junction bases left unmatched: 9. CDR3 length: 16 amino acids. Germline V gene lookup returns CDR1 SGDLS and CDR2 YYNGEE. The CDR3 protein is CASSSRTGGYQETQYF. CDR3 DNA: TGTGCCAGCAGCTCCCGGACAGGCGGGTACCAAGAGACCCAGTACTTC.

This chain joins TRBV28 and TRBJ1-3, with D hard to call. This CDR3 spans 16 amino acids. The germline V gene has CDR1 MDHEN and CDR2 SYDVKM. V was shortened by 2 bases and J by 4 bases, with 15 bases between the two germline ends. The CDR3 loop is CASSLGVAELGNTIYF. The CDR3 nucleotides are TGTGCCAGCAGTTTAGGGGTGGCAGAGTTGGGAAACACCATATATTTT.

This chain links TRBV25-1 with TRBJ1-1, with D unclear. The CDR3 extends over 13 amino acids. Germline assignment: CDR1 MGHDK and CDR2 SYGVNS. Trimming pared 10 bases from V and 5 bases from J, leaving 17 bases between. Written as DNA, the CDR3 is TGTGCCACCAGACCTTCGTTGGGAACTGAAGCTTTCTTT. Protein product: CATRPSLGTEAFF.

The chain recombines TRBV19 with TRBJ2-7; 10 bases are shared with TRBD1. CDR1 is LNHDA and CDR2 is SQIVND in the germline V gene (reference sequence). The J segment lost 5 bases and the V segment lost 3 bases, leaving 7 bases of the junction unmatched. The CDR3 is 15 amino acids. The CDR3 sequence is CASSMGQGIFDEQYF. CDR3 in DNA: TGTGCCAGTAGTATGGGACAGGGGATATTCGACGAGCAGTACTTC.

V gene TRBV7-2 combines with J gene TRBJ2-7; 9 positions agree with TRBD1. Germline-derived CDR1 and CDR2 are SGHTA and FQGNSA. The J segment lost 0 bases and the V segment lost 5 bases, leaving 8 bases of the junction unmatched. The CDR3 is made up of 16 amino acids. CDR3 region: CASSLRGTGPSYEQYF. The DNA of the CDR3 is TGTGCCAGCAGCCTACGGGGGACAGGGCCCTCCTACGAGCAGTACTTC.

The rearrangement uses TRBV6-4 and TRBJ2-3; TRBD2 agrees at 11 bases. There are 16 residues in the CDR3. The trim removed 0 bases at V and 2 bases at J, leaving 1 base unmatched. The V gene's germline CDR1 is MRHNA and CDR2 SNTAGT. CDR3 amino acids: CASSDSSGGATDTQYF. The DNA of the CDR3 is TGTGCCAGCAGTGACTCTAGCGGGGGGGCCACAGATACGCAGTATTTT.

Only one count was recorded for this clone. The chain combines TRBV6-2 or TRBV6-3 with TRBJ1-2, with a weak D call TRBD1 (6 bases). Germline CDR1 MNHEY, CDR2 SVGEGT. Trimming pared 6 bases from V and 2 bases from J, leaving 13 bases between. The CDR3 spans 14 residues. The CDR3 DNA is TGTGCCAGCAGCCCGAACGACAGGAACTATGGCTACACCTTC. It translates to CASSPNDRNYGYTF.

This chain links TRBV12-3 or TRBV12-4 with TRBJ1-5; D unresolved. V was trimmed by 4 bases and J by 9 bases, leaving 10 bases between them. The CDR3 consists of 12 residues. Written as DNA, the CDR3 is TGTGCCAGCAGTTACCGACGGATGCCCCAGCATTTT. Amino acids: CASSYRRMPQHF.

The chain recombines TRBV11-2 with TRBJ1-2; D is ambiguous. The CDR3 covers 15 residues. Germline V gives CDR1 SGHAT, CDR2 FQNNGV. Trimming left V 0 bases short and J 8 bases short, with 16 bases between. The CDR3 reads CASSLDLGIVEGYTF. The CDR3 bases are TGTGCCAGCAGCTTAGATCTCGGGATAGTAGAAGGCTACACCTTC.

A word on this clone: This sample includes further DNA sequences coding for the same CDR3. The chain is built from TRBV5-1 and TRBJ2-7; no clear D. CDR3 length equals 12 residues. The V gene lost 0 bases and the J gene lost 4 bases, with 5 bases spanning the gap. Germline V gene sequence: CDR1 SGHRS, CDR2 YFSETQ. The CDR3 reads CASSLDGYEQYF. The CDR3 DNA is TGCGCCAGCAGCTTGGACGGGTACGAGCAGTACTTC.

The rearrangement links TRBV4-3 to TRBJ2-7; D is possibly TRBD2 (5 bases). The CDR3 spans 15 residues. V lost 2 bases to trimming and J lost 0 bases, with 11 bases between them. Per the germline V gene, CDR1 is LGHNA and CDR2 is YSLEER. CDR3 coding DNA: TGCGCCAGCAGCCAAAACAGCGGTAGCTCCTACGAGCAGTACTTC. Translation gives CASSQNSGSSYEQYF.

The gene calls are TRBV10-1 and TRBJ2-3; the match to TRBD1 covers 7 bases. The CDR3 totals 14 residues. The ends lost 6 bases at V and 4 bases at J; junction bases unmatched: 7. The germline CDR1 and CDR2 sequences are WNHNN and SYGVQD (reference sequence). The CDR3 region is CASSHRGSPDTQYF. CDR3 bases: TGCGCCAGCAGCCACAGGGGATCCCCAGATACGCAGTATTTT.

The chain combines TRBV23-1 with TRBJ2-3; 7 bases fit TRBD1. TRBV23-1 is recorded as an ORF, its role being uncertain. J lost 4 bases, V lost 0 bases, and 7 bases had no gene match. The CDR3 length is 16 residues. Here the CDR3 reads CASSQSETGYSDTQYF. CDR3 coding DNA: TGCGCCAGCAGTCAATCGGAGACAGGGTACTCAGATACGCAGTATTTT.

The chain is built from TRBV10-2 and TRBJ1-1; 7 bases are a match to TRBD1. The germline gives CDR1 WSHSY, CDR2 SAAADI. The CDR3 covers 13 residues. Germline trimming cut 11 bases from V and 8 bases from J; bases unmatched to any gene: 14. CDR3: CAALRQGPGEAFF. The CDR3 DNA reads TGCGCCGCATTAAGACAGGGCCCGGGCGAAGCTTTCTTT.

The V call is TRBV28, the J call TRBJ2-2; a weak D match, TRBD2 (6 bases). Germline lookup yields CDR1 MDHEN and CDR2 SYDVKM. The CDR3 extends over 14 amino acids. Between the trimmed V and J ends, which lost 6 bases and 1 base, there was a span of 9 bases. CDR3 in amino acids: CASRGTLNTGELFF. CDR3 coding DNA: TGTGCCAGCAGGGGGACTTTGAACACCGGGGAGCTGTTTTTT.

This chain uses TRBV5-6 with TRBJ2-2; the D is unclear. The germline CDR1 and CDR2 sequences are SGHDT and YYEEEE. The CDR3 is 12 residues long. Deletions cut 0 bases from V and 6 bases from J, with 3 bases between. CDR3 DNA sequence: TGTGCCAGCAGCTTGGTCCCCGGGGAGCTGTTTTTT. Translation gives CASSLVPGELFF.

The J gene is TRBJ2-1, the V gene TRBV30, with 9 bases that match TRBD2. The germline V gene encodes CDR1 GTSNPN and CDR2 SVGIG (reference sequence). V lost 1 base, J lost 9 bases, and 10 bases stayed unmatched. This CDR3 has 15 amino acids. CDR3 coding DNA: TGTGCCTGGAGTGGCACGCGGGGGGGGCATGCTGAGCAGTTCTTC. Translation gives CAWSGTRGGHAEQFF.

The V and J genes are TRBV5-5 and TRBJ1-6; D remains unclear. The CDR3 length is 15 residues. Germline V CDR1 and CDR2: SGHKS, YYEKEE (reference sequence). Trimming shortened V by 2 bases and J by 7 bases, and 13 bases separated the two germline ends. The CDR3 nucleotides are TGTGCCAGCAGCTTCGGACGGATTCCAAATTCACCCCTCCACTTT. As protein: CASSFGRIPNSPLHF.

The chain recombines TRBV7-9 with TRBJ2-1; either TRBD1 or TRBD2 may supply D (6 bases each). Trimming removed 9 bases at V and 8 bases at J, with 17 bases between. From germline, CDR1 is SEHNR and CDR2 FQNEAQ (reference sequence). This CDR3 has 13 residues. CDR3 amino acids: CARRDSEGDEQFF. The CDR3 DNA sequence: TGTGCCAGGAGGGACTCCGAGGGGGATGAGCAGTTCTTC.

This chain uses TRBV6-5 with TRBJ1-1, with no clear D. In germline, CDR1 is MNHEY, CDR2 SVGAGI. Deletions cut 2 bases from V and 1 base from J, with 8 bases between. The CDR3 is 14 residues long. The CDR3 DNA is TGTGCCAGCAGTTACGACGGCGGGAACACTGAAGCTTTCTTT. Translated, it gives CASSYDGGNTEAFF.

The rearrangement joins TRBV5-3 to TRBJ2-7; D unresolved. TRBV5-3 carries the ORF label, with uncertain function. Trimming left V 2 bases short and J 2 bases short, with 11 bases between. The CDR3 spans 14 residues. In DNA, the CDR3 is TGTGCCAGAAGCTTTCTAGGGTTGCCCTACGAGCAGTACTTC. Amino acid sequence: CARSFLGLPYEQYF.

This clone has just one count. The chain couples TRBV2 to TRBJ2-6; D gene ambiguous. The length of the CDR3 is 17 residues. Trimming took 3 bases from V and 0 from J, leaving 12 bases between them. Germline CDR1 reads SNHLY; CDR2 reads FYNNEI. Here the CDR3 reads CASSEFGPNSGANVLTF. The CDR3 DNA follows: TGTGCCAGCAGTGAGTTTGGGCCTAACTCTGGGGCCAACGTCCTGACTTTC. The full variable domain, completed using reference TRBV2 and TRBJ2-6, is EPEVTQTPSHQVTQMGQEVILRCVPISNHLYFYWYRQILGQKVEFLVSFYNNEISEKSEIFDDQFSVERPDGSNFTLKIRSTKLEDSAMYFCASSEFGPNSGANVLTFGAGSRLTVL.

The chain is built from TRBV5-6 and TRBJ2-3; 9 nucleotides align to TRBD1. CDR3 size: 15 residues. V lost 0 bases to trimming and J lost 7 bases; unmatched junction nucleotides: 6. Germline assignment: CDR1 SGHDT and CDR2 YYEEEE. CDR3 sequence reads: CASSLAGTGTNTQYF. The CDR3 DNA sequence: TGTGCCAGCAGCTTGGCCGGGACAGGGACAAATACGCAGTATTTT.

The chain has TRBV19 and TRBJ1-5; D is ambiguous. CDR1 is LNHDA and CDR2 is SQIVND in the germline V gene (reference sequence). The germline V and J ends were trimmed by 7 bases and 2 bases, with 9 bases remaining between them. The CDR3 has 13 amino acids. CDR3 sequence reads: CASTWGGNQPQHF. For the CDR3, the DNA is TGTGCCAGTACTTGGGGAGGCAATCAGCCCCAGCATTTT.

The gene calls are TRBV4-3 and TRBJ1-3, with a weak D call TRBD1 (5 bases). The V gene lost 0 bases and the J gene lost 2 bases, with 11 bases spanning the gap. Germline CDR1 and CDR2: LGHNA and YSLEER. The CDR3 totals 16 residues. CDR3 in DNA: TGCGCCAGCAGCCAAGACGAGGGGCGACCTGGAAACACCATATATTTT. Protein product: CASSQDEGRPGNTIYF.

The chain recombines TRBV29-1 with TRBJ2-3, with 8 bases identical to TRBD2. V lost 4 bases to trimming and J lost 2 bases; unmatched junction nucleotides: 5. The CDR3 covers 14 residues. Germline CDR1 is SQVTM and CDR2 is ANQGSEA. The CDR3 sequence is CSVARGGPTDTQYF. The CDR3 coding sequence is TGCAGCGTTGCTCGCGGGGGGCCCACAGATACGCAGTATTTT.

The chain carries TRBV7-2 and TRBJ2-1; 12 bases fit TRBD1. With 3 bases clipped from V and 5 bases from J, the junction kept 14 bases outside the gene matches. CDR3 length: 19 amino acids. CDR1 is SGHTA, CDR2 FQGNSA, per germline. CDR3 region: CASSFQSLGTGGVNNEQFF. In DNA, the CDR3 is TGTGCCAGCAGCTTCCAGTCCTTGGGGACAGGGGGCGTCAACAATGAGCAGTTCTTC.